The rows below give T cell receptor beta chains drawn from one sample of a study of chemoradiotherapy in HPV16-positive cancers. TCRdb keeps only in-frame clones here, not all; method: immunoSEQ multiplex PCR. Here the sample spans about 7,800 clones, about 63% being singletons. The specimen was collected from a patient who underwent chemoradiotherapy. These receptors came from a human donor with HPV-associated anogenital cancer. Both conserved end residues are part of each CDR3. The order of the fields is clone size, CDR3 length, D gene, V gene, J gene, CDR3 DNA, CDR3 protein. A D gene is named only where the DNA matches it firmly. Rows may omit the clone size; those that give it use once, few, many or a size class.

-	17	-	TRBV29-1	TRBJ2-1	TGCAGCGTTGAGCCTGCCCAGGGGGGAAGCTCCTACAATGAGCAGTTCTTC	CSVEPAQGGSSYNEQFF
-	15	-	TRBV6-1	TRBJ1-3	TGTGCCAGCAGTGTTCCCGGGACTGGTGGAAACACCATATATTTT	CASSVPGTGGNTIYF
-	12	-	TRBV7-2	TRBJ2-3	TGTGCCAGCAGCTCCTGGGCAGATACGCAGTATTTT	CASSSWADTQYF
-	15	TRBD1	TRBV7-9	TRBJ1-3	TGTGCCAGCAGCTCCCTGGACAGGGAAGGTAACACCATATATTTT	CASSSLDREGNTIYF
-	13	-	TRBV11-2	TRBJ1-2	TGTGCCAGCAGCTTAGAGGTTGGGACATCCTACACCTTC	CASSLEVGTSYTF
-	15	-	TRBV7-6	TRBJ1-3	TGTGCCAGCAGCTTAGTTGGGGGCTCTGGAAACACCATATATTTT	CASSLVGGSGNTIYF
-	14	TRBD1	TRBV6-4	TRBJ2-1	TGTGCCAGCAGGGAGGGACAGGGTGGTAGTGAGCAGTTCTTC	CASREGQGGSEQFF
-	19	TRBD1	TRBV4-1	TRBJ2-6	TGCGCCAGCAGCCAGGCTACCGGGACAGGGGGCTCTGGGGCCAACGTCCTGACTTTC	CASSQATGTGGSGANVLTF
-	15	-	TRBV14	TRBJ1-4	TGTGCCAGCAGCCGGGGTCAGGCGGCTAATGAAAAACTGTTTTTT	CASSRGQAANEKLFF
once	15	-	TRBV11-3	TRBJ1-2	TGTGCCAGCAGCGCAAGCTTCGGGGGGAACTATGGCTACACCTTC	CASSASFGGNYGYTF
-	18	TRBD2	TRBV7-2	TRBJ2-2	TGTGCCAGCAGCTTCCACCCGACCGGGACTAGAAACACCGGGGAGCTGTTTTTT	CASSFHPTGTRNTGELFF
-	17	-	TRBV7-2	TRBJ2-1	TGTGCCAGCAGCTTATATAAGGGCGCAAACACCTACAATGAGCAGTTCTTC	CASSLYKGANTYNEQFF
-	15	-	TRBV18	TRBJ2-1	TGTGCCAGCTCACCCCCACCTGCGGGGGCGGTTGAGCAGTTCTTC	CASSPPPAGAVEQFF
-	12	-	TRBV29-1	TRBJ2-3	TGCAGCGTTGGACAGAACACAGATACGCAGTATTTT	CSVGQNTDTQYF
-	15	-	TRBV15	TRBJ1-2	TGTGCCACCAGGGGAGAACAGGGACCTAACTATGGCTACACCTTC	CATRGEQGPNYGYTF
-	14	-	TRBV30	TRBJ1-2	TGTGCCTGGAGTGTAACGGGGGTAGACTATGGCTACACCTTC	CAWSVTGVDYGYTF
-	13	-	TRBV29-1	TRBJ2-2	TGCAGCGTTGACAGGCAGGGTGCCGGGGAGCTGTTTTTT	CSVDRQGAGELFF
-	15	-	TRBV4-3	TRBJ1-2	TGCGCCAGCAGCCACCTTACGGGACTGAGCTATGGCTACACCTTC	CASSHLTGLSYGYTF
-	14	TRBD1	TRBV6-4	TRBJ1-1	TGTGCCAGCAGTCCGGGACAGGGATCCACTGAAGCTTTCTTT	CASSPGQGSTEAFF
-	16	-	TRBV5-1	TRBJ2-1	TGCGCCAGCAGCTGGGGCCCGCCAGGGAGGTCCGATGAGCAGTTCTTC	CASSWGPPGRSDEQFF
-	12	-	TRBV30	TRBJ1-4	TGTGCCTTTACAGGCCCTAATGAAAAACTGTTTTTT	CAFTGPNEKLFF
once	16	TRBD2	TRBV7-2	TRBJ2-3	TGTGCCAGCAGCACGCAGGCGGGGGGCTACACAGATACGCAGTATTTT	CASSTQAGGYTDTQYF
few	15	-	TRBV6-5	TRBJ1-2	TGTGCCAGCAGTTATGTCGGGTCGGGGGACTCGGGCTACACCTTC	CASSYVGSGDSGYTF
-	13	-	TRBV13	TRBJ1-2	TGTGCCAGCAGGACCGGGACATTGACTGGCTACACCTTC	CASRTGTLTGYTF
-	14	TRBD2	TRBV5-1	TRBJ2-3	TGCGCCAGCAGCCCCGGGACTAGACAAGATACGCAGTATTTT	CASSPGTRQDTQYF
-	14	-	TRBV4-1	TRBJ1-2	TGCGCCAGCAGCCAGGCATTAGGGGTTTCAGGCTACACCTTC	CASSQALGVSGYTF
-	16	-	TRBV18	TRBJ2-4	TGTGCCAGCTCCCTCGACGCGGGACTTACCAAAAACATTCAGTACTTC	CASSLDAGLTKNIQYF
-	15	TRBD1	TRBV6-5	TRBJ2-3	TGTGCCAGCACCAACAACGGACAGGTCACAGATACGCAGTATTTT	CASTNNGQVTDTQYF
-	16	TRBD2	TRBV6-4	TRBJ2-3	TGTGCCAGCAGTGATATGCCGGGAGGTCCGACAGATACGCAGTATTTT	CASSDMPGGPTDTQYF
-	15	-	TRBV27	TRBJ1-2	TGTGCCAGCAGTAACCTCAGCGGAGGGAGGATCGGCTACACCTTC	CASSNLSGGRIGYTF
-	12	-	TRBV11-3	TRBJ2-7	TGTGCCAGCAGCTTAGAGGGCTACGAGCAGTACTTC	CASSLEGYEQYF
-	13	-	TRBV7-9	TRBJ2-7	TGTGCCAGCAGCTTAGACAGCCCCTACGAGCAGTACTTC	CASSLDSPYEQYF
-	15	-	TRBV12-5	TRBJ2-1	TGTGCTAGTGGTTTGAACAGGCTAATATACAATGAGCAGTTCTTC	CASGLNRLIYNEQFF
-	10	-	TRBV20-1	TRBJ2-7	TGCAGTGCTTCGTACGGCGAGCAGTACTTC	CSASYGEQYF
-	16	TRBD1	TRBV30	TRBJ1-6	TGTGCCTGGAGTACCGCCGGGACAGGGGGCCGGTCACCCCTCCACTTT	CAWSTAGTGGRSPLHF
-	16	-	TRBV4-1	TRBJ2-5	TGCGCCAGCAGCCAAAGCCGAGCAGCGGCCCAAGAGACCCAGTACTTC	CASSQSRAAAQETQYF
-	16	TRBD2	TRBV18	TRBJ2-2	TGTGCCAGCTCACCCTTACTAGCGGTAAACACCGGGGAGCTGTTTTTT	CASSPLLAVNTGELFF
-	13	-	TRBV6-5	TRBJ2-3	TGTGCCAGCAGCCCCAGGAGGACAGATACGCAGTATTTT	CASSPRRTDTQYF
-	14	-	TRBV19	TRBJ1-5	TGTGCCAGTAGGGCAAGGGGGGACCCTCAGCCCCAGCATTTT	CASRARGDPQPQHF
-	14	-	TRBV9	TRBJ2-1	TGTGCCAGCAGCGCGAACGGACAGTCAAATGAGCAGTTCTTC	CASSANGQSNEQFF